This entry concerns a single T cell receptor (beta chain). What it binds is not known. This entry is derived from a study of identical twins' blood T cells. Study-level points and caveats: Twins shared more top CDR3 clonotypes than unrelated donors did. Twins shared about as many clonotypes as their cloneset sizes predicted.

The V segment lost 0 bases and the J segment 3 bases; nucleotides outside the gene matches: 3. This CDR3 is built from 14 residues. From germline, CDR1 is SGHRS and CDR2 YFSETQ. TCR cDNA libraries came from RNA via a modified published protocol. TCRdb re-called the 5' RACE reads through MiXCR, storing one row per CDR3 protein. The table shows fewer than 450,000 distinct CDR3 sequences, with roughly 31% occurring only once. This clonotype originated in a woman aged 18-49 years in good health. This rearrangement joins TRBV5-1 to TRBJ2-7, with 7 bases matching TRBD2. Sequenced material: PBMCs. Written as DNA, the CDR3 is TGCGCCAGCAGCTTGGCGGGGGAGGGCTACGAGCAGTACTTC. Translating gives CASSLAGEGYEQYF.